This T cell receptor (beta chain) was identified during a study of beta chain features in type 1 diabetes. Study outcomes and limitations: Type 1 diabetes patients showed a moderate but significant shortening of TCRB CDR3s in all four CD4+ subsets. PCR may have favored shorter templates equally in patients and controls. It was among patients, rather than healthy donors, that naive, central memory and Treg TCRB repertoires appeared more similar.

The CDR3 is 13 amino acids. V lost 0 bases and J lost 7, with 9 bases in between. Per germline, CDR1 MGHDK and CDR2 SYGVNS. Purity (above 95%) was reached by all sorted populations. With respect to this clone: Antigen specificity is unknown.

Sequenced material consisted of expressed TCRB transcripts (all of the isolated RNA was reverse transcribed). The data were produced by immunoSEQ multiplex PCR, yet TCRdb's version contains in-frame clones alone and is incomplete. The data contain about 250,000 clones, roughly 11% of them singletons. Sample: naive CD4+ T cells from blood. This TCR was sampled from a man under 40 with type 1 diabetes. The chain has TRBV25-1 and TRBJ1-2; D is unresolved. The CDR3 DNA sequence: TGTGCCAGCAGTGAATATAGTGATCTTGGCTACACCTTC. It yields the protein CASSEYSDLGYTF.